A single sample is the source of the 28 T cell receptor beta chains below, sequenced in a study of patients and donors after allogeneic stem cell transplantation. TCRdb reanalysed the RT-PCR reads using MiXCR and keeps one entry per CDR3 protein. The sample records roughly 960,000 distinct CDR3 sequences, more than 15% being singletons. Sequenced: blood, either unsorted or a sorted T cell fraction (not recorded which). The receptors shown here come from a human donor who was either an allogeneic HSCT recipient or a stem cell or donor lymphocyte infusion donor (not recorded which). It is not recorded whose cells these are; they may come from a transplant donor.

The DNA for the CDR3 is TGTGCCAGCAGCGCCACTAGAGCAAGGGACCAGTACTTC. Protein: CASSATRARDQYF. The chain joins TRBV5-8 to TRBJ2-5, with TRBD2 as a possible D gene (5 bases). Trimming shortened V by 4 bases and J by 10 bases, and 17 bases separated the two germline ends. The CDR3 has 13 amino acids. Germline V gives CDR1 SGHTS, CDR2 YDEGEE.

This clonotype was seen a handful of times. The chain employs TRBV7-6 and TRBJ1-1; D not certain. The ends were cut back, 8 bases at V and 4 bases at J, with 11 bases in the middle. The CDR3 extends over 12 amino acids. Germline loops: CDR1 SGHVS, CDR2 FNYEAQ. CDR3 sequence: CASDPLATEAFF. In DNA form, the CDR3 reads TGTGCCAGCGACCCTCTTGCCACTGAAGCTTTCTTT.

This chain uses TRBV12-3 or TRBV12-4 with TRBJ2-4, with a tentative D call TRBD1 (5 bases). The CDR3 is made up of 16 amino acids. Trimming removed 8 bases from V and 0 bases from J, with 17 bases in between. This CDR3 reads CASLGDRMGAKNIQYF. The DNA of the CDR3 is TGTGCCAGCCTAGGGGATCGCATGGGAGCCAAAAACATTCAGTACTTC.

This chain joins TRBV5-1 and TRBJ2-3; a possible D gene is TRBD1 (5 bases). V was trimmed by 0 bases and J by 4 bases, leaving 9 bases between them. This CDR3 is 14 amino acids long. Germline CDR1 SGHRS, CDR2 YFSETQ. The CDR3 bases are TGCGCCAGCAGCTTGGCACAGGCGGCAGATACGCAGTATTTT. This translates into CASSLAQAADTQYF.

This clonotype was detected a few times. The genes are TRBV28 and TRBJ1-2; 8 bases align to TRBD1. This CDR3 is 14 amino acids long. Looked up from germline, CDR1 is MDHEN and CDR2 is SYDVKM. Trimming took 6 bases from V and 4 from J; bases not matched to a gene: 7. As DNA, the CDR3 is TGTGCCAGCAGCTCTGACAGGGGCACCTATGGCTACACCTTC. This sequence encodes CASSSDRGTYGYTF.

This chain uses TRBV4-3 with TRBJ2-7; 11 positions match TRBD2. The V and J ends lost 1 base and 3 bases, in that order; junction bases with no gene match: 5. CDR1 and CDR2 (germline): LGHNA, YSLEER. There are 16 residues in the CDR3. The CDR3 sequence is CASSQGTSGGYYEQYF. In DNA, the CDR3 is TGCGCCAGCAGCCAAGGCACTAGCGGGGGATACTACGAGCAGTACTTC.

This chain uses TRBV18 with TRBJ2-1, with D maybe TRBD2 (5 bases). The CDR3 sequence is 14 residues long. Germline V gives CDR1 KGHSH, CDR2 LQKENI. The V end was cut by 2 bases, the J end by 9 bases, with 14 bases between. The CDR3 reads CASSPETGSVEQFF. The CDR3 bases are TGTGCCAGCTCACCAGAGACGGGGAGTGTTGAGCAGTTCTTC.

The chain employs TRBV20-1 and TRBJ2-7, with D perhaps TRBD2 (6 bases). With 3 bases removed from V and 3 bases from J, the gap between germline ends came to 12 bases. CDR1 and CDR2 (germline): DFQATT, SNEGSKA (reference sequence). This CDR3 is built from 13 residues. The CDR3 loop is CSAREGRHYEQYF. The CDR3 bases are TGCAGTGCTAGGGAGGGTAGGCACTACGAGCAGTACTTC.

The CDR3 loop is CSARRDSSNYGYTF. CDR3 DNA sequence: TGCAGTGCTAGACGGGACAGTTCTAACTATGGCTACACCTTC. The chain carries TRBV20-1 and TRBJ1-2; 7 positions match TRBD1. J gave up 0 bases and V 2 bases, and 3 bases lay outside the gene matches. The CDR3 sequence is 14 residues long. Germline values: CDR1 DFQATT, CDR2 SNEGSKA (reference sequence).

The chain recombines TRBV29-1 with TRBJ2-7; no definite D call. Germline CDR1 is SQVTM and CDR2 is ANQGSEA. The CDR3 covers 12 residues. With 2 bases removed from V and 3 bases from J, the gap between germline ends came to 8 bases. The CDR3: CSVETEVYEQYF. As DNA, the CDR3 is TGCAGCGTTGAAACTGAGGTCTACGAGCAGTACTTC.

This chain uses TRBV7-8 with TRBJ1-2, with D maybe TRBD1 (6 bases). The CDR3 runs 12 residues. CDR1 is SGHVS and CDR2 is FQNEAQ in the germline V gene. Between the trimmed V and J ends, which lost 5 bases and 7 bases, there was a span of 11 bases. The CDR3 DNA reads TGTGCCAGCAGCGAACAGGGTCTTGGCTACACCTTC. Its translation: CASSEQGLGYTF.

This clonotype was detected only a few times. The V gene is TRBV4-3, the J gene TRBJ2-5; maybe TRBD1 (6 bases). This CDR3 has 15 amino acids. Germline V gene sequence: CDR1 LGHNA, CDR2 YSLEER. Between the trimmed V and J ends, which lost 1 base and 5 bases, there was a span of 14 bases. CDR3 nucleotides: TGCGCCAGCAGCCAAGGGGCAACAGGGTCGGAGACCCAGTACTTC. Translating it yields CASSQGATGSETQYF.

V gene TRBV20-1 combines with J gene TRBJ2-2, with D unclear. The germline gives CDR1 DFQATT, CDR2 SNEGSKA (reference sequence). V was trimmed by 3 bases and J by 2 bases, leaving 7 bases between them. The CDR3 extends over 13 amino acids. The CDR3 loop reads CSASYENTGELFF. Written as DNA, the CDR3 is TGCAGTGCTAGTTACGAAAACACCGGGGAGCTGTTTTTT.

The chain recombines TRBV7-6 with TRBJ2-6; D is uncertain. The CDR3 has 18 amino acids. Germline CDR1 and CDR2: SGHVS and FNYEAQ. V was shortened by 5 bases and J by 1 base, with 18 bases between the two germline ends. CDR3 nucleotides: TGTGCCAGCAGCCCCGGCCTACGTGGCATATCTGGGGCCAACGTCCTGACTTTC. It specifies CASSPGLRGISGANVLTF.

V is TRBV7-6 and J is TRBJ1-4; 8 nucleotides agree with TRBD1. Germline assignment: CDR1 SGHVS and CDR2 FNYEAQ. CDR3 length: 15 residues. Trimming took 2 bases from V and 3 from J; bases not matched to a gene: 2. The DNA of the CDR3 is TGTGCCAGCAGCTTATGGGGACAGGCTAATGAAAAACTGTTTTTT. This sequence encodes CASSLWGQANEKLFF. The complete variable domain, with remaining parts taken from reference TRBV7-6 and TRBJ1-4, reads GAGVSQSPRYKVTKRGQDVALRCDPISGHVSLYWYRQALGQGPEFLTYFNYEAQQDKSGLPNDRFSAERPEGSISTLTIQRTEQRDSAMYRCASSLWGQANEKLFFGSGTQLSVL.

This clonotype was seen more than once but under ten times. This chain uses TRBV6-5 with TRBJ2-5, with a tentative D call TRBD1 (5 bases). The germline V gene encodes CDR1 MNHEY and CDR2 SVGAGI. Trimming took 2 bases from V and 2 from J, leaving 9 bases between them. This CDR3 is 14 amino acids long. CDR3 protein: CASSYGPGQETQYF. The CDR3 nucleotides read TGTGCCAGCAGTTACGGGCCAGGGCAAGAGACCCAGTACTTC.

There are a few counts of this clonotype. The chain employs TRBV4-1 and TRBJ1-4; D is perhaps TRBD1 (5 bases). The CDR3 sequence is 16 residues long. Germline lookup yields CDR1 MGHRA and CDR2 YSYEKL. V dropped 2 bases and J dropped 6 bases, with 16 bases sitting between them. CDR3 DNA sequence: TGCGCCAGCAGCCAACACCCCAGGGCCTCCTATGAAAAACTGTTTTTT. Protein sequence: CASSQHPRASYEKLFF.

The chain links TRBV12-3 or TRBV12-4 to TRBJ1-4, with D uncertain. This CDR3 is 15 amino acids long. The V and J ends lost 1 base and 6 bases respectively, with 12 bases between them. The CDR3 region is CASSLEGTMDEKLFF. CDR3 coding DNA: TGTGCCAGCAGTTTAGAGGGTACGATGGATGAAAAACTGTTTTTT.

This clonotype was recorded a few times. The rearrangement joins TRBV3-1 to TRBJ2-1; D not resolved. The germline gives CDR1 LGHDT, CDR2 YNNKEL (reference sequence). V dropped 4 bases and J dropped 3 bases, with 10 bases sitting between them. This CDR3 spans 14 amino acids. The CDR3: CASSRKRNYNEQFF. CDR3 nucleotide sequence: TGTGCCAGCAGCCGTAAAAGGAACTACAATGAGCAGTTCTTC.

This clonotype was counted a few times. V is TRBV12-3 or TRBV12-4 and J is TRBJ2-2, with D unclear. Trimming stripped 2 bases from V and 6 bases from J, with 7 bases between. The CDR3 loop spans 13 amino acids. CDR3 amino acids: CASSLKSSGELFF. CDR3 coding DNA: TGTGCCAGCAGTTTAAAATCGTCCGGGGAGCTGTTTTTT.

This clonotype was counted between two and nine times. V and J are TRBV12-3 or TRBV12-4 and TRBJ1-2, with D unclear. V was clipped by 3 bases and J by 8 bases, with 16 bases between them. The CDR3 is 14 amino acids. CDR3 sequence: CASSFPGQASGYTF. The CDR3 DNA is TGTGCCAGCAGTTTCCCGGGCCAGGCATCGGGCTACACCTTC.

V is TRBV5-1 and J is TRBJ1-6, with a tentative D call TRBD1 (5 bases). The CDR3 spans 11 residues. Deletions cut 4 bases from V and 13 bases from J, with 9 bases between. Germline V gene lookup returns CDR1 SGHRS and CDR2 YFSETQ. CDR3 loop: CASSTGVPLHF. DNA for the CDR3: TGCGCCAGCAGCACGGGGGTGCCCCTCCACTTT.

The chain is built from TRBV2 and TRBJ2-2, with D perhaps TRBD2 (5 bases). Germline V gives CDR1 SNHLY, CDR2 FYNNEI. Trimming took off 6 bases at V and 1 base at J, with 15 bases between the two ends. This CDR3 spans 16 amino acids. CDR3 amino acids: CASRDLRTGNTGELFF. In nucleotides, the CDR3 is TGTGCCAGCAGGGACTTGCGGACGGGGAACACCGGGGAGCTGTTTTTT.

This clonotype has only a few counts. The chain carries TRBV27 and TRBJ1-1; no clear D gene. Trimming shortened V by 5 bases and J by 6 bases, and 13 bases separated the two germline ends. The germline gives CDR1 MNHEY, CDR2 SMNVEV (reference sequence). The CDR3 is 13 amino acids. This CDR3 is CASSLSPWAEAFF. In nucleotides, the CDR3 is TGTGCCAGCAGTCTCTCCCCGTGGGCTGAAGCTTTCTTT.

There are a few counts of this clonotype. This chain joins TRBV6-2 or TRBV6-3 and TRBJ2-1, with TRBD2 matching 12 bases. CDR3 length: 15 residues. Germline CDR1 is MNHEY and CDR2 is SVGEGT. The trim removed 4 bases at V and 10 bases at J, leaving 8 bases unmatched. This CDR3 is CASSSTLAGGREQFF. The CDR3 DNA follows: TGTGCCAGCAGTTCCACACTAGCGGGGGGCCGAGAGCAGTTCTTC.

This sequence joins TRBV5-1 and TRBJ1-1; no reliable D call. The length of the CDR3 is 14 residues. Germline V gene data show CDR1 as SGHRS and CDR2 as YFSETQ. Trimming stripped 0 bases from V and 1 base from J, with 7 bases between. The CDR3 nucleotides are TGCGCCAGCAGCTTGGTCTCCAAGAACACTGAAGCTTTCTTT. Translated, it gives CASSLVSKNTEAFF.

The chain combines TRBV6-2 or TRBV6-3 with TRBJ1-2; 9 bases line up with TRBD1. Germline CDR1 is MNHEY and CDR2 is SVGEGT. This CDR3 comprises 14 residues. V was clipped by 6 bases and J by 9 bases; unmatched bases: 11. The CDR3 loop is CASSHRGQGLSYTF. The CDR3 bases are TGTGCCAGCAGCCACCGGGGACAGGGCCTCAGCTACACCTTC.

The V and J genes are TRBV20-1 and TRBJ1-1, with 9 bases aligning to TRBD1. Germline CDR1 DFQATT, CDR2 SNEGSKA (reference sequence). The CDR3 consists of 13 residues. V trimming: 6 bases; J trimming: 6 bases; junction bases outside the gene matches: 8. In DNA form, the CDR3 reads TGCAGTGCGATACAGGGGGCGCCTCCTGAAGCTTTCTTT. It specifies CSAIQGAPPEAFF.